These T cell receptor beta chains were read from a single sample in a study of blood T cell repertoires in COVID-19. TCRdb's table, derived via immunoSEQ multiplex PCR, lists solely in-frame clones and lacks some. The sample lists almost 95,000 clones; roughly 72% were seen once. Sequenced: peripheral blood. These receptors were collected from a woman aged 55-75 years in a cohort sampled during active or convalescent COVID-19. CDR3s include the opening cysteine and the closing phenylalanine or tryptophan. The D gene is left open where the match is weak.

V gene	D gene	J gene	CDR3 protein
TRBV6-6	TRBD2	TRBJ2-2	CASRWGLDSNTGELFF
TRBV5-8	TRBD1	TRBJ1-2	CASSARTGHNYGYTF
TRBV9	NA	TRBJ1-3	CASRDFGNTIYF
TRBV19	NA	TRBJ1-6	CASAGFSNSPLHF
TRBV18	TRBD2	TRBJ2-2	CASSPRLAEHTGELFF
TRBV7-9	NA	TRBJ2-7	CASSLGDKSYEQYF
TRBV2	NA	TRBJ1-1	CASSEYKNRPGTEAFF
TRBV3-1/TRBV3-2	NA	TRBJ2-7	CASSPLGGNEQYF
TRBV10-3	NA	TRBJ2-7	CAISDSYEQYF
TRBV11-1	NA	TRBJ2-7	CASSSGMGLYEQYF
TRBV9	TRBD2	TRBJ2-3	CASSIVAGGTDTQYF
TRBV2	NA	TRBJ2-7	CASSVRGFSSYEQYF
TRBV10-3	TRBD2	TRBJ2-1	CAISGRTSGEQFF
TRBV6-5	NA	TRBJ2-2	CASSYWDFRFTGELFF
TRBV5-1	TRBD2	TRBJ2-1	CASSLGTSGGSEQFF
TRBV7-9	NA	TRBJ1-3	CASSSPGVRSGNTIYF
TRBV19	NA	TRBJ1-2	CASSVQRGSVYGYTF
TRBV7-8	NA	TRBJ2-7	CASSSQSHEQYF
TRBV3-1/TRBV3-2	TRBD1	TRBJ1-2	CASSQLGTGELPHTF
TRBV6-6	TRBD1	TRBJ1-2	CASRHSGGATGGYTF
TRBV2	NA	TRBJ2-1	CASARVANEQFF
TRBV2	TRBD2	TRBJ2-2	CASIGGGAAGELFF
TRBV5-1	TRBD1	TRBJ1-5	CASSPGQGGISNQPQHF
TRBV7-9	TRBD2	TRBJ2-5	CASSLEGLAGAFQETQYF
TRBV10-3	TRBD1	TRBJ2-5	CAIRDREAETQYF
TRBV28	NA	TRBJ1-5	CASSSPGSSLRSNQPQHF
TRBV7-2	NA	TRBJ2-7	CASSFRAGDISYEQYF
TRBV30	TRBD1	TRBJ1-1	CAWTRGLDTEAFF
TRBV11-2	NA	TRBJ2-7	CASSLVPSREQYF
TRBV4-2	NA	TRBJ2-2	CASSPWTRGTIGELFF
TRBV5-4	TRBD2	TRBJ2-5	CASSLDGGAGETQYF